Below are 27 T cell receptor beta chains sequenced from a single sample in a study of blood T cell repertoires in COVID-19. Assay: immunoSEQ multiplex PCR; the TCRdb copy retains only in-frame clones and omits some. The table records about 30,000 clones, roughly 85% of them present only once. The sample was peripheral blood. The receptors were gathered from a man older than 75 with active COVID-19.

V usage is TRBV14 and J usage is TRBJ2-3, with TRBD2 matching over 11 bases. CDR1 and CDR2 from the germline V gene are SGHDN and FVKESK. The trim removed 5 bases at V and 2 bases at J, leaving 6 bases unmatched. CDR3 length: 16 residues. The CDR3 spells CASSLPGLAATDTQYF. The CDR3, as DNA: TGTGCCAGCAGCTTACCGGGACTAGCGGCCACAGATACGCAGTATTTT.

This sequence joins TRBV5-4 and TRBJ2-4; 8 bases are shared with TRBD2. V lost 2 bases, J lost 7 bases, and 5 bases stayed unmatched. This CDR3 region has 14 residues. The germline gives CDR1 SGHNT, CDR2 YYREEE (reference sequence). The CDR3 nucleotides are TGTGCCAGCAGCTTCCACGGGGGGGGGAACATTCAGTACTTC. It encodes CASSFHGGGNIQYF.

V usage is TRBV20-1 and J usage is TRBJ2-2; D remains unclear. The CDR3 is 11 amino acids. The V and J ends lost 5 bases and 9 bases respectively, with 10 bases between them. Germline V gene lookup returns CDR1 DFQATT and CDR2 SNEGSKA (reference sequence). Here the CDR3 reads CSAARSWELFF. CDR3 nucleotide sequence: TGCAGTGCTGCCCGGTCCTGGGAGCTGTTTTTT.

V is TRBV9 and J is TRBJ2-3; 7 bases map to TRBD2. Trimming removed 0 bases from V and 6 bases from J; junction bases left unmatched: 7. The CDR3 is 15 residues long. In germline, CDR1 is SGDLS, CDR2 YYNGEE. The CDR3 loop is CASSVGAAGWDTQYF. The CDR3 DNA reads as TGTGCCAGCAGCGTAGGGGCAGCGGGGTGGGATACGCAGTATTTT.

The sample holds a few counts of this clone. The V call is TRBV3-1 (or the pseudogene TRBV3-2), the J call TRBJ1-2, with D uncertain. CDR3 length: 14 amino acids. Looked up from germline, CDR1 is LGHDT and CDR2 is YNNKEL (reference sequence). Between the trimmed V and J ends, which lost 0 bases and 3 bases, there was a span of 8 bases. DNA of the CDR3: TGTGCCAGCAGCCAAGACTACAGAGACTATGGCTACACCTTC. Protein product: CASSQDYRDYGYTF.

V and J are TRBV28 and TRBJ2-1; 7 bases map to TRBD2. The V gene's germline CDR1 is MDHEN and CDR2 SYDVKM. The CDR3 consists of 16 residues. The V segment lost 7 bases and the J segment 4 bases; nucleotides outside the gene matches: 13. The CDR3 sequence is CASIVSGAPRYNEQFF. In DNA, the CDR3 is TGTGCCAGCATAGTGAGCGGGGCGCCGAGGTACAATGAGCAGTTCTTC.

The chain combines TRBV5-5 with TRBJ2-7; 11 bases agree with TRBD1. The CDR3 consists of 15 residues. In germline, CDR1 is SGHKS, CDR2 YYEKEE (reference sequence). V lost 4 bases, J lost 0 bases, and 3 bases stayed unmatched. The CDR3 reads CASSLDRGPSYEQYF. CDR3 in DNA: TGTGCCAGCAGCCTGGACAGGGGGCCCTCCTACGAGCAGTACTTC.

The chain recombines TRBV5-1 with TRBJ2-2; the match to TRBD1 covers 11 bases. Trimming took 4 bases from V and 4 from J; bases not matched to a gene: 6. The CDR3 contains 16 residues. CDR1 is SGHRS and CDR2 is YFSETQ in the germline V gene. The CDR3 sequence is CASSIGQGAGTGELFF. The CDR3 region has the DNA TGCGCCAGCAGCATAGGACAGGGGGCAGGCACCGGGGAGCTGTTTTTT.

The V gene is TRBV28, the J gene TRBJ2-7, with 8 bases aligning to TRBD1. This CDR3 has 14 residues. V shed 5 bases and J 2 bases; nucleotides not matched to a gene: 5. Per germline, CDR1 MDHEN and CDR2 SYDVKM. The CDR3 bases are TGTGCCAGCAGTGAGACAGGGGCCCCCTACGAGCAGTACTTC. Its protein product is CASSETGAPYEQYF.

The genes are TRBV9 and TRBJ1-6, with 11 bases fitting TRBD1. The CDR3 length is 15 residues. V was clipped by 4 bases and J by 7 bases; unmatched bases: 4. Germline CDR1 SGDLS, CDR2 YYNGEE. CDR3 loop: CASSPRDRGNSPLHF. CDR3 DNA sequence: TGTGCCAGCAGCCCGCGGGACAGGGGGAATTCACCCCTCCACTTT.

The chain carries TRBV10-1 and TRBJ1-1, with a weak D call TRBD1 (6 bases). The CDR3 length is 15 residues. V was trimmed by 6 bases and J by 3 bases, leaving 17 bases between them. CDR1 and CDR2 from the germline V gene are WNHNN and SYGVQD (reference sequence). The CDR3 bases are TGCGCCAGCAGGATCGAACAGGGAAGGGACACTGAAGCTTTCTTT. Protein sequence: CASRIEQGRDTEAFF.

V gene TRBV7-9 combines with J gene TRBJ2-5; D gene unclear. Germline V gene lookup returns CDR1 SEHNR and CDR2 FQNEAQ (reference sequence). The CDR3 is 12 residues long. V gave up 3 bases and J gave up 5 bases, with 7 bases separating them. The CDR3: CASSFHEETQYF. The CDR3 nucleotides read TGTGCCAGCAGCTTCCATGAGGAGACCCAGTACTTC. Using reference TRBV7-9 and TRBJ2-5 for the parts outside the CDR3, the full variable domain is DTGVSQNPRHKITKRGQNVTFRCDPISEHNRLYWYRQTLGQGPEFLTYFQNEAQLEKSRLLSDRFSAERPKGSFSTLEIQRTEQGDSAMYLCASSFHEETQYFGPGTRLLVL.

V gene TRBV19 combines with J gene TRBJ2-7; 8 bases match TRBD1. The germline V gene encodes CDR1 LNHDA and CDR2 SQIVND (reference sequence). The CDR3 spans 17 residues. V lost 0 bases to trimming and J lost 3 bases; unmatched junction nucleotides: 10. In DNA, the CDR3 is TGTGCCAGTAGTATAGAAGGACAGGGATCCACGAACTACGAGCAGTACTTC. Translated, it gives CASSIEGQGSTNYEQYF.

V gene TRBV5-1 combines with J gene TRBJ2-5; 9 nucleotides match TRBD1. Looked up from germline, CDR1 is SGHRS and CDR2 is YFSETQ. There are 14 residues in the CDR3. Unmatched junction bases numbered 5, after V lost 5 bases and J lost 3 bases. The CDR3 DNA reads as TGCGCCAGCAGATATGACAGGGGGGAAGAGACCCAGTACTTC. Translation gives CASRYDRGEETQYF.

The J gene is TRBJ1-6, the V gene TRBV2; possibly TRBD1 for D (5 bases). The ends were cut back, 4 bases at V and 3 bases at J, with 7 bases in the middle. This CDR3 spans 14 amino acids. Germline V CDR1 and CDR2: SNHLY, FYNNEI. This CDR3 reads CASSGQGYNSPLHF. The CDR3 nucleotides are TGTGCCAGCAGTGGGCAGGGCTATAATTCACCCCTCCACTTT.

The CDR3 reads CASSPSRLYNEQFF. Written as DNA, the CDR3 is TGTGCCAGTAGTCCATCAAGACTCTACAATGAGCAGTTCTTC. This chain connects TRBV19 to TRBJ2-1, with no clear D. From germline, CDR1 is LNHDA and CDR2 SQIVND (reference sequence). This CDR3 is 14 amino acids long. The ends were cut back, 5 bases at V and 3 bases at J, with 11 bases in the middle.

This chain connects TRBV9 to TRBJ1-2; D uncertain. Germline V CDR1 and CDR2: SGDLS, YYNGEE. The V end lost 0 bases, the J end lost 5 bases, and 14 bases lay between the germline ends. The CDR3 runs to 15 residues. DNA for the CDR3: TGTGCCAGCAGCGTAGGACTGGATGAGGGTTATGGCTACACCTTC. This sequence encodes CASSVGLDEGYGYTF.

The chain uses TRBV5-7 and TRBJ1-5; D is ambiguous. TRBV5-7 is classed as an ORF, of uncertain function. The V end was cut by 3 bases, the J end by 7 bases, with 5 bases between. The length of the CDR3 is 11 residues. DNA for the CDR3: TGTGCCAGCAGCTCCTCGCAGCCCCAGCATTTT. As protein: CASSSSQPQHF.

V and J are TRBV7-9 and TRBJ2-3; 7 nucleotides align to TRBD1. V lost 5 bases to trimming and J lost 0 bases; unmatched junction nucleotides: 5. CDR1 is SEHNR, CDR2 FQNEAQ, per germline (reference sequence). This CDR3 contains 15 residues. The CDR3 loop is CASSPTGISTDTQYF. The CDR3, as DNA: TGTGCCAGCAGCCCGACAGGGATTAGCACAGATACGCAGTATTTT.

V and J are TRBV29-1 and TRBJ1-2, with a possible D match to TRBD1 (5 bases). V lost 6 bases, J lost 6 bases, and 17 bases lay in between. This CDR3 comprises 13 residues. Germline CDR1 is SQVTM and CDR2 is ANQGSEA. The chain's CDR3 is CSVDVGGINGYTF. CDR3 coding DNA: TGCAGCGTAGACGTGGGGGGGATTAATGGCTACACCTTC.

The rearrangement uses TRBV29-1 and TRBJ1-3; D gene ambiguous. In germline, CDR1 is SQVTM, CDR2 ANQGSEA. V was clipped by 1 base and J by 12 bases, with 13 bases between them. The CDR3 consists of 12 residues. For the CDR3, the DNA is TGCAGCGTTGAAGTCGTGGCCCGCGGCATATATTTT. This gives the protein CSVEVVARGIYF.

The chain recombines TRBV3-1 (or the pseudogene TRBV3-2) with TRBJ1-3; 11 bases are a match to TRBD1. The V and J ends lost 4 bases and 7 bases, in that order; junction bases with no gene match: 3. CDR1 LGHDT and CDR2 YNNKEL come from the germline V gene (reference sequence). The CDR3 spans 14 residues. CDR3 loop: CASSPRDRGNTIYF. Here the CDR3 DNA reads TGTGCCAGCAGCCCCCGGGACAGGGGGAACACCATATATTTT.

The chain combines TRBV6-5 with TRBJ1-2; 8 nucleotides align to TRBD1. The CDR3 totals 13 residues. Unmatched junction bases numbered 4, after V lost 5 bases and J lost 5 bases. Germline-derived CDR1 and CDR2 are MNHEY and SVGAGI. This CDR3 is CASSRTGLYGYTF. CDR3 DNA: TGTGCCAGCAGTCGGACAGGGCTTTATGGCTACACCTTC.

V gene TRBV5-6 combines with J gene TRBJ2-7; TRBD1 is a possible D gene (5 bases). Germline CDR1 is SGHDT and CDR2 is YYEEEE. V lost 4 bases and J 2 bases, leaving 16 bases between the germline ends. The CDR3 is 15 amino acids. The CDR3 bases are TGTGCCAGCAGCCTGACAGCCTTAAGTACCTACGAGCAGTACTTC. Protein product: CASSLTALSTYEQYF.

The gene calls are TRBV9 and TRBJ1-5; TRBD1 might be the D (5 bases). The CDR3 is made up of 15 amino acids. Germline V gene sequence: CDR1 SGDLS, CDR2 YYNGEE. V shed 4 bases and J shed 6 bases, with 17 bases lying between them. CDR3 nucleotides: TGTGCCAGCAGCCGCGGGACGGGGGAGAGTCAGCCCCAGCATTTT. Translated: CASSRGTGESQPQHF.

V is TRBV19 and J is TRBJ2-7, with D perhaps TRBD1 (5 bases). Germline CDR1 is LNHDA and CDR2 is SQIVND (reference sequence). V lost 5 bases to trimming and J lost 2 bases, with 13 bases between them. The CDR3 spans 14 residues. The CDR3 sequence is CASSQRQRTYEQYF. CDR3 bases: TGTGCCAGTAGTCAGAGACAGAGAACCTACGAGCAGTACTTC.

This chain joins TRBV7-2 and TRBJ2-7; 9 bases line up with TRBD2. The CDR3 is 18 residues long. V shed 2 bases and J 5 bases; nucleotides not matched to a gene: 16. The germline V gene encodes CDR1 SGHTA and CDR2 FQGNSA. CDR3 sequence reads: CASSLKGGGAFNWDEQYF. CDR3 DNA sequence: TGTGCCAGCAGCTTAAAGGGCGGGGGGGCGTTCAATTGGGACGAGCAGTACTTC.